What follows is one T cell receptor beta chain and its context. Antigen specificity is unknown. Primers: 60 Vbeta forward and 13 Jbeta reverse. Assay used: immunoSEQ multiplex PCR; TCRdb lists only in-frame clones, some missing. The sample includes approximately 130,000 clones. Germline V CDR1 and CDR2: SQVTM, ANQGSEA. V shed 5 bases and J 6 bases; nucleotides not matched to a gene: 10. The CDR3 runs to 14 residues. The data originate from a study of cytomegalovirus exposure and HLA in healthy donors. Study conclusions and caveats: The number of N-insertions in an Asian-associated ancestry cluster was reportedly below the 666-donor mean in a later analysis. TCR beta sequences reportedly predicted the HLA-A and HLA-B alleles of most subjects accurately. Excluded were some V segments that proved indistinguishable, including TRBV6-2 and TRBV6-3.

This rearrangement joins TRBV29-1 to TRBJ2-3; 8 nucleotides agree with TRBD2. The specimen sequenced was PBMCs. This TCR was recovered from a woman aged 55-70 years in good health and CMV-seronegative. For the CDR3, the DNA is TGCAGCGTTCTCTCGGGGGGGGCCCGCGATACGCAGTATTTT. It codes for CSVLSGGARDTQYF.